This entry describes one T cell receptor beta chain. Antigen specificity is unknown. Culture lasted 10 days before CD4+ T cell isolation. The infection with SARS-CoV-2 (confirmed by PCR) occurred in this person between March and December 2020. Days 3 and 7 were when half the medium was replaced with IL-2 medium. This sample stems from a study of vaccination effects on CD4 cells after COVID-19. Whole-study findings and limits: The study found marked clonal contraction of infection- and vaccine-induced clones late after vaccination. The post-vaccine spike-reactive clones of convalescents showed a predominance of new vaccine-induced clones.

Only in-frame clones appear in the TCRdb table, and some are missing; sequencing was by immunoSEQ multiplex PCR. The sample consists of more than 60,000 clones, approximately 70% of them appearing once. The TCR comes from a human donor who had a prior SARS-CoV-2 infection. Material: CD4+ T cells from PBMCs cultured without peptide, obtained before COVID-19 vaccination.

Here the CDR3 reads CASSQGTGGVGEQYF. Here the CDR3 DNA reads TGTGCCAGCAGCCAAGGGACAGGGGGCGTGGGCGAGCAGTACTTC. V is TRBV4-2 and J is TRBJ2-7, with 11 nucleotides matching TRBD1. The CDR3 is 15 residues long. Germline V gene data show CDR1 as LGHNA and CDR2 as YNFKEQ. Trimming removed 1 base from V and 6 bases from J; junction bases left unmatched: 5.